This TCR beta chain was sequenced in a study of blood T cell repertoires in COVID-19. Data came from immunoSEQ multiplex PCR; TCRdb stores just in-frame clones and leaves some out. The sample carries some 250,000 clones, 91% recorded once. Germline V lookup: CDR1 SGHDT, CDR2 YYEEEE. Trimming stripped 0 bases from V and 4 bases from J, with 4 bases between. CDR3 length: 13 residues. The chain carries TRBV5-6 and TRBJ2-2; D gene ambiguous. Sequenced sample: PBMCs or T cells enriched from blood (not recorded which). The origin of this receptor is a human donor in a cohort exposed to, infected with or recovered from COVID-19 (not recorded which). The donor label of this sample is uncertain. In nucleotides, the CDR3 is TGTGCCAGCAGCTTGGCTATCACCGGGGAGCTGTTTTTT. Its protein is CASSLAITGELFF.